This paragraph reports one T cell receptor (beta chain). Antigen: not known. TCRdb re-called the 5' RACE reads; every CDR3 protein appears as one record, without DNA. In all, the sample yields fewer than 110,000 distinct CDR3 sequences. This entry is derived from a study of monozygotic twins with inflammatory bowel disease. Overall study results and limits: Twins with IBD had fewer clonotypes in common with others than healthy twins, particularly during disease activity. Background noise in patient repertoires may stem from differing immunosuppressive treatments.

There are 15 residues in the CDR3. The germline gives CDR1 SGHKS, CDR2 YYEKEE (reference sequence). Sequencing was done on a sample of blood. The receptor's source is a human donor with ulcerative colitis or Crohn's disease, or a healthy co-twin of an affected twin (not recorded which). This chain connects TRBV5-5 to TRBJ2-5; TCRdb outputs TRBD2, but without DNA this stays unchecked. The CDR3 protein is CASSLVTTKQETQYF.